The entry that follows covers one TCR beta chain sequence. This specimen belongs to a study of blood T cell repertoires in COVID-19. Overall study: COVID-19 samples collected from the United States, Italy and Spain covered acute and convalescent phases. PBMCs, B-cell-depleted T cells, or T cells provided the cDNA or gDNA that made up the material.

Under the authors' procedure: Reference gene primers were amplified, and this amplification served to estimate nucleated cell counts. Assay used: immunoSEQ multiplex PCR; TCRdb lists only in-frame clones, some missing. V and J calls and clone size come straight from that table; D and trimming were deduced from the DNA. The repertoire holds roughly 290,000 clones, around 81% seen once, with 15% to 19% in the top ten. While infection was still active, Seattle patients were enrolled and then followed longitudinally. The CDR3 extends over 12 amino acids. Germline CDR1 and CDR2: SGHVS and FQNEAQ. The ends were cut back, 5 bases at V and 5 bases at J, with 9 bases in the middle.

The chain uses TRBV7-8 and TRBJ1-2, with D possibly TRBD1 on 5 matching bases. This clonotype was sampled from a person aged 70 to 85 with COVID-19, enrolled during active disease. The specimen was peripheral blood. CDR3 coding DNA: TGTGCCAGCAGCCCGACAGATTATGGCTACACCTTC. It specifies CASSPTDYGYTF.